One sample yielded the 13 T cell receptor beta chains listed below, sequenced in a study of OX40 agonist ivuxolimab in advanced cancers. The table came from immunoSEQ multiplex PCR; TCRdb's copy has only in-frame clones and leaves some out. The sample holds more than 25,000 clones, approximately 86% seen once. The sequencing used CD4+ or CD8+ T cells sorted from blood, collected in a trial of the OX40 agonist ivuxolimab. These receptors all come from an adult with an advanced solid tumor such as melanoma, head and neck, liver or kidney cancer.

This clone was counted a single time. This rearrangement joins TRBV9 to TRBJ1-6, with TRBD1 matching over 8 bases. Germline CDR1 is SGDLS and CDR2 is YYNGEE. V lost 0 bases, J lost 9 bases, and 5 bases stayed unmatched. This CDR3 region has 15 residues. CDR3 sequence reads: CASSVGAGGSSPLHF. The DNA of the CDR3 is TGTGCCAGCAGCGTAGGGGCAGGGGGCAGTTCACCCCTCCACTTT.

CDR3 nucleotide sequence: TGTGCCATCCTACCCCTCCCCGGGGGGGGTGGCTACACCTTC. Residues: CAILPLPGGGGYTF. V and J are TRBV14 and TRBJ1-2; possibly TRBD1 for D (5 bases). V lost 10 bases and J lost 7, with 22 bases in between. This CDR3 comprises 14 residues. Germline loops: CDR1 SGHDN, CDR2 FVKESK.

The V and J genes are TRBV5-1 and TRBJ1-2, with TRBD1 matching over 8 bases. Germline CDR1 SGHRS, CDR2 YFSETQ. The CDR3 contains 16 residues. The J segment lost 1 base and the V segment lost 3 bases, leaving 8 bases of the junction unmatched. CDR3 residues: CASSSSPGQDNYGYTF. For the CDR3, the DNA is TGCGCCAGCAGCTCCTCACCGGGACAGGATAACTATGGCTACACCTTC.

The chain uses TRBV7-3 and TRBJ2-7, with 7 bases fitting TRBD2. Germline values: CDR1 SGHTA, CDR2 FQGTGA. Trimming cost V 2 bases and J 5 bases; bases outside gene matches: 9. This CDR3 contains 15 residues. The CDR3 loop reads CASSLGQGGSNEQYF. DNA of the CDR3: TGTGCCAGCAGCTTAGGGCAGGGAGGGTCCAACGAGCAGTACTTC. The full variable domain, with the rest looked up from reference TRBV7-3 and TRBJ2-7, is GAGVSQTPSNKVTEKGKYVELRCDPISGHTALYWYRQSLGQGPEFLIYFQGTGAADDSGLPNDRFFAVRPEGSVSTLKIQRTERGDSAVYLCASSLGQGGSNEQYFGPGTRLTVT.

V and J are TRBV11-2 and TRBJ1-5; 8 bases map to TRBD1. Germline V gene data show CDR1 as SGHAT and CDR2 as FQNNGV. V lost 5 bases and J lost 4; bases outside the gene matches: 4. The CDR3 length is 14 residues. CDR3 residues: CASSRTGLNQPQHF. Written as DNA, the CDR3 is TGTGCCAGCAGCCGGACAGGGCTAAATCAGCCCCAGCATTTT.

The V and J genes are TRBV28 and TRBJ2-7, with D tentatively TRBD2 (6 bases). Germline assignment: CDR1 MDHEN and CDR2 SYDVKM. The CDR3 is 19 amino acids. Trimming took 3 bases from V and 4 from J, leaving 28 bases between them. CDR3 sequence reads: CASSFPVRETPQWGYEQYF. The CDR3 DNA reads TGTGCCAGCAGTTTTCCAGTCCGGGAGACACCTCAATGGGGTTACGAGCAGTACTTC.

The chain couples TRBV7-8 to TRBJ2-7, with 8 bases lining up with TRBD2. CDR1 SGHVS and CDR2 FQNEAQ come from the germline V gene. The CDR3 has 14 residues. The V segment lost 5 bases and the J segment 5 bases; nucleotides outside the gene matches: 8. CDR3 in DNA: TGTGCCAGCAGCCAACTGATAGCGGGGAACGAGCAGTACTTC. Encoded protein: CASSQLIAGNEQYF.

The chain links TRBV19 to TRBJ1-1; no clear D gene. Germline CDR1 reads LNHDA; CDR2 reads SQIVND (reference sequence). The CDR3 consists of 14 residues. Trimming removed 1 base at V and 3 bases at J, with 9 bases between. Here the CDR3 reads CASSIGGAYTEAFF. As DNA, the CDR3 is TGTGCCAGTAGTATAGGTGGAGCCTACACTGAAGCTTTCTTT. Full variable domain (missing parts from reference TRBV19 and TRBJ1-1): DGGITQSPKYLFRKEGQNVTLSCEQNLNHDAMYWYRQDPGQGLRLIYYSQIVNDFQKGDIAEGYSVSREKKESFPLTVTSAQKNPTAFYLCASSIGGAYTEAFFGQGTRLTVV.

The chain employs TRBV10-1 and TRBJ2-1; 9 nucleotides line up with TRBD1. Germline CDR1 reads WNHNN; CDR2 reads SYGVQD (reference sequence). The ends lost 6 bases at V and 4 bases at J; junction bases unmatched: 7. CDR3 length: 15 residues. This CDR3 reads CASRRRDRVYNEQFF. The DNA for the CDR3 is TGCGCCAGCAGGAGACGGGACAGGGTTTACAATGAGCAGTTCTTC.

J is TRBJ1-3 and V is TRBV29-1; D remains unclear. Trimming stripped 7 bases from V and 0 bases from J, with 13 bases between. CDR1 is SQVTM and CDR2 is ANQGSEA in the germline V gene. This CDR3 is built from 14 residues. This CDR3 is CSAQGEFSGNTIYF. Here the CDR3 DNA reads TGCAGCGCCCAAGGAGAATTCTCTGGAAACACCATATATTTT.

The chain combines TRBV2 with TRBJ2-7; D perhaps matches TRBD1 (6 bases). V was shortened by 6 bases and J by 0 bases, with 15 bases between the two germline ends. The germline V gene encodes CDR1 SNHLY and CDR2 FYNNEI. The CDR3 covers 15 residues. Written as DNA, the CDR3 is TGTGCCAGCAGCGTTAACCGGGACAACTCCTACGAGCAGTACTTC. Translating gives CASSVNRDNSYEQYF.

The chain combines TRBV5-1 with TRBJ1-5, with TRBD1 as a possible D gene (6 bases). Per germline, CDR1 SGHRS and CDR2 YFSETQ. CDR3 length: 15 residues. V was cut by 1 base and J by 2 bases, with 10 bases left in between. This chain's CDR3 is CASSLTGGGNQPQHF. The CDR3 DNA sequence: TGCGCCAGCAGCTTGACGGGGGGCGGCAATCAGCCCCAGCATTTT.

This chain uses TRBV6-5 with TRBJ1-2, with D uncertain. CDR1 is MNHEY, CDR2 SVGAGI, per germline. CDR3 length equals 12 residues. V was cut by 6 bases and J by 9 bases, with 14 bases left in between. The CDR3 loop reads CASSSLPYSYTF. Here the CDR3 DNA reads TGTGCCAGCAGCTCCCTCCCGTATAGCTACACCTTC.